This TCR beta chain emerged from a study of control samples from healthy donors and cancer patients. Germline V lookup: CDR1 SGHAT, CDR2 FQNNGV. The CDR3 has 14 amino acids. Trimming stripped 1 base from V and 8 bases from J, with 11 bases between. Some clones are missing from TCRdb's copy, which holds only in-frame ones; the method was immunoSEQ multiplex PCR. The sample contains roughly 95,000 clones, 80% to 95% of which appear only once. Sequenced sample: blood. The TCR was taken from a woman aged 30 to 39 in good health. The J gene is TRBJ1-4, the V gene TRBV11-2; D perhaps matches TRBD1 (5 bases). The CDR3: CASSLGGGREKLFF. The CDR3 DNA sequence: TGTGCCAGCAGCTTAGGGGGGGGTCGGGAAAAACTGTTTTTT.